This TCR beta chain was profiled in a study of T cells in Graves' hyperthyroidism and ophthalmopathy. This clonotype turned up a few times. Its antigen is still unknown. TCR beta CDR3 regions were amplified from RNA transcripts. The primer set for the first-round RT-PCR of the TCR CDR3 was HTBI. TCRdb reprocessed the multiplex PCR reads via MiXCR and lists one record per CDR3 protein. The profile covers around 430,000 distinct CDR3 sequences, with approximately 15% appearing a single time and roughly 33% taken by the ten largest. Regarding the study as a whole: The model foresaw ophthalmopathy a median about 6.5 months prior to onset.

Graves' hyperthyroidism without ophthalmopathy progression within 18 months was termed stable. Patients between 18 and 65 years old had hyperthyroidism, newly diagnosed and lasting under 2 months. Germline V CDR1 and CDR2: MNHNS, SASEGT. The V gene end was trimmed by 5 bases and the J gene end by 3 bases; junction bases not matched to a gene: 9. The CDR3 runs to 15 residues. J is TRBJ2-7 and V is TRBV6-1; 8 bases match TRBD2. The sequence was collected from a woman in her 30s with Graves' hyperthyroidism. Sequenced input: blood. The CDR3 sequence is CASSYSGTHLYEQYF. CDR3 nucleotide sequence: TGTGCCAGCAGTTATAGCGGGACCCACCTCTACGAGCAGTACTTC.